The entry below describes one T cell receptor beta chain. The record originates from a study of blood T cell repertoires in COVID-19. The repertoire was sequenced with immunoSEQ multiplex PCR; TCRdb's copy has only in-frame clones and lacks some. The profile shows roughly 180,000 clones, 75% to 90% of them singletons. V gave up 5 bases and J gave up 3 bases; unmatched junction bases: 14. Germline loops: CDR1 LNHNV, CDR2 YYDKDF (reference sequence). The CDR3 contains 18 residues. The clonotype originates from a woman aged 40 to 49 with COVID-19, enrolled during active disease. The chain combines TRBV15 with TRBJ2-2; 8 bases are a match to TRBD2. The sequenced sample consisted of peripheral blood. The CDR3 DNA follows: TGTGCCACCAGCGGCCGGACTAGCAGTGCTTTCGACACCGGGGAGCTGTTTTTT. It yields the protein CATSGRTSSAFDTGELFF.